In its sample, the clone carrying this T cell receptor (beta chain) was seen once. The antigen remains unidentified. The sample originates from a study of brain T cells in children with intractable seizures. Study results and limitations: Patients' HCMV serostatus was unknown; virus specificity rests on CDR3 similarity alone. Pre- and post-surgery blood differed in depth, so pre-surgery absences may be undersampling.

This table comes from immunoSEQ multiplex PCR, and its TCRdb copy is limited to in-frame clones, with some not included. Among about 340,000 clones listed, about 93% were seen once. Time point described: blood from clinic visit 5 months post-surgery; TSC patient then seizure free. Only cases whose brain tissue showed the highest T cell transcript signatures were sequenced. The sample consisted of peripheral blood, taken less than 6 months after surgery. This TCR derives from a boy under two years old with tuberous sclerosis and intractable seizures.

The DNA of the CDR3 is TGTGCCAGCAGCCAAAGGGGGCCTTACTACAATGAGCAGTTCTTC. Protein: CASSQRGPYYNEQFF. The chain is built from TRBV4-2 and TRBJ2-1, with 7 bases lining up with TRBD1. This CDR3 spans 15 amino acids. Trimming cost V 2 bases and J 3 bases; bases outside gene matches: 4. CDR1 and CDR2 from the germline V gene are LGHNA and YNFKEQ.